Sequencing of this TCR beta chain was carried out in a study of CD4 T cells in relation to SARS-CoV-2 and coronaviruses. The wider study: The restricting HLA molecule for shared crossreactive spike epitopes was mapped.

As to this clone: The antigen is undetermined.

Study observations and caveats: In around 60% of donors, memory CD4+ clonotypes crossrecognized SARS-CoV-2 and at least one common cold coronavirus spike. The cross-reactivity analysis covered only spike protein, not other viral proteins. Memory recall responses, not primary responses primed in culture, are what the assay detects.

The CDR3 sequence is 18 residues long. Germline V gives CDR1 MDHEN, CDR2 SYDVKM. Trimming cost V 4 bases and J 3 bases; bases outside gene matches: 16. The table came from immunoSEQ multiplex PCR; TCRdb's copy has only in-frame clones and leaves some out. The sample contains about 56,000 clones, about 92% of which appear only once. The V gene is TRBV28, the J gene TRBJ2-7; 9 bases line up with TRBD1. Sequenced: naive CD4+ T cells from PBMCs. As for subset: naive CD4+ T cells isolated by negative enrichment. This TCR derives from an adult with COVID-19. CDR3 DNA: TGTGCCAGCAGTTCGGACAGGGGTGTAGGGAGCGGGATCTACGAGCAGTACTTC. It yields the protein CASSSDRGVGSGIYEQYF. Full variable domain (missing parts from reference TRBV28 and TRBJ2-7): DVKVTQSSRYLVKRTGEKVFLECVQDMDHENMFWYRQDPGLGLRLIYFSYDVKMKEKGDIPEGYSVSREKKERFSLILESASTNQTSMYLCASSSDRGVGSGIYEQYFGPGTRLTVT.